Sequencing of this TCR beta chain was carried out in a study of liver allograft versus peripheral blood T cells. At the level of the study: Transplanted-liver and recipient peripheral blood T cell receptor repertoires were compared.

This clonotype was recorded only once. As yet, its antigen is unknown. A much larger clonotype is one base distant, so this may be a read error. Study-level points and caveats: Within liver allografts, T cell receptor repertoires were reportedly different from those in peripheral blood.

One entry per CDR3 protein results from TCRdb running MiXCR on the reads. This sample has some 10,000 distinct CDR3 sequences, with about 20% found just once. This CDR3 comprises 17 residues. Trimming removed 5 bases at V and 0 bases at J, with 17 bases between. The germline V gene encodes CDR1 PRHDT and CDR2 FYEKMQ (reference sequence). This receptor was obtained from a human patient who had a liver transplant. Some of the T cells may derive from the graft donor. The rearrangement uses TRBV13 and TRBJ1-3, with D possibly being TRBD1 (6 bases). CDR3 sequence (DNA): TGTGCCAGCAGCATAACCGGGAAAGGGGGCTCTGGAAACACCATATATTTT. Translated: CASSITGKGGSGNTIYF.